One sample yielded the 5 T cell receptor beta chains listed below, sequenced in a study of CD8+ T cells in alopecia areata. Extracted from the samples, RNA was reverse transcribed into cDNA to serve as the sequencing template. Some clones are missing from TCRdb's copy, which holds only in-frame ones; the method was immunoSEQ multiplex PCR. Of about 110,000 clones listed, roughly 55% are singletons. The source material was NKG2D-low CD8+ T cells sorted from blood. The receptors were sampled from a human donor with alopecia areata.

The V gene is TRBV10-2, the J gene TRBJ1-1; TRBD1 might be the D (5 bases). Germline CDR1 WSHSY, CDR2 SAAADI. The CDR3 consists of 12 residues. The V gene lost 0 bases and the J gene lost 11 bases, with 10 bases spanning the gap. CDR3 amino acids: CASSESAGFAFF. Here the CDR3 DNA reads TGCGCCAGCAGTGAGTCGGCAGGGTTTGCTTTCTTT.

This clone appeared once. CDR3 DNA sequence: TGTGCCAGCAGTGCGGGGGGCCAAGCTTTCACCGGGGAGCTGTTTTTT. As protein: CASSAGGQAFTGELFF. The chain employs TRBV5-6 and TRBJ2-2, with 8 bases matching TRBD2. The CDR3 spans 16 residues. The V and J ends lost 5 bases and 4 bases, in that order; junction bases with no gene match: 10. Germline CDR1 is SGHDT and CDR2 is YYEEEE. The entire variable domain, with the rest obtained from reference TRBV5-6 and TRBJ2-2, is as follows: DAGVTQSPTHLIKTRGQQVTLRCSPKSGHDTVSWYQQALGQGPQFIFQYYEEEERQRGNFPDRFSGHQFPNYSSELNVNALLLGDSALYLCASSAGGQAFTGELFFGEGSRLTVL.

This clone has more than one count but fewer than ten. Here the CDR3 DNA reads TGTGCCAGCAGCTTAGGAGGGGGCACTGAAGCTTTCTTT. It specifies CASSLGGGTEAFF. The chain carries TRBV7-9 and TRBJ1-1; tentatively, D is TRBD1 (6 bases). Germline V gene lookup returns CDR1 SEHNR and CDR2 FQNEAQ (reference sequence). The CDR3 has 13 amino acids. Trimming removed 1 base at V and 4 bases at J, with 7 bases between.

The rearrangement links TRBV28 to TRBJ2-1; D is ambiguous. The V end was cut by 5 bases, the J end by 6 bases, with 8 bases between. This CDR3 has 12 residues. Germline V CDR1 and CDR2: MDHEN, SYDVKM. CDR3 sequence (DNA): TGTGCCAGCAGTCGTAGCCTCAATGAGCAGTTCTTC. This translates into CASSRSLNEQFF.

The gene calls are TRBV2 and TRBJ2-5, with D perhaps TRBD1 (6 bases). The CDR3 runs to 14 residues. Germline CDR1 reads SNHLY; CDR2 reads FYNNEI. V lost 5 bases, J lost 0 bases, and 10 bases lay in between. CDR3 bases: TGTGCCAGCAGTCCCCGGACAGACCAAGAGACCCAGTACTTC. Amino acids: CASSPRTDQETQYF. The full variable domain, rest sourced from reference TRBV2 and TRBJ2-5, is EPEVTQTPSHQVTQMGQEVILRCVPISNHLYFYWYRQILGQKVEFLVSFYNNEISEKSEIFDDQFSVERPDGSNFTLKIRSTKLEDSAMYFCASSPRTDQETQYFGPGTRLLVL.